The 18 T cell receptor beta chains below all came from one sample that was sequenced in a study of blood T cell repertoires in COVID-19. Sequencing used immunoSEQ multiplex PCR; TCRdb keeps in-frame clones, though not all of them. This table holds about 100,000 clones, about 77% found once. The sample was peripheral blood. These receptors were obtained from a woman aged 70 to 79 with acute or convalescent COVID-19.

The chain carries TRBV7-2 and TRBJ2-4; D not resolved. The ends were cut back, 0 bases at V and 0 bases at J, with 6 bases in the middle. Germline values: CDR1 SGHTA, CDR2 FQGNSA. The CDR3 consists of 15 residues. The CDR3 spells CASSLAVGAKNIQYF. Here the CDR3 DNA reads TGTGCCAGCAGCTTAGCTGTCGGAGCCAAAAACATTCAGTACTTC.

The chain is built from TRBV4-1 and TRBJ2-7, with 8 bases lining up with TRBD2. V shed 1 base, J shed 5 bases, and the junction held 13 bases outside the gene matches. There are 17 residues in the CDR3. Germline values: CDR1 MGHRA, CDR2 YSYEKL. CDR3 in amino acids: CASSQGLVGLGRDEQYF. The CDR3 DNA is TGCGCCAGCAGCCAAGGATTAGTGGGACTAGGGCGTGACGAGCAGTACTTC.

This rearrangement joins TRBV19 to TRBJ2-7; D might be TRBD2 (5 bases). Trimming left V 5 bases short and J 8 bases short, with 13 bases between. The CDR3 consists of 12 residues. CDR1 LNHDA and CDR2 SQIVND come from the germline V gene (reference sequence). CDR3 region: CASSGNSGKQYF. CDR3 DNA sequence: TGTGCCAGTAGTGGCAATTCCGGGAAGCAGTACTTC.

DNA of the CDR3: TGCGCCAGCAGCCAAGATCTCGGACTTTCAGATACGCAGTATTTT. Translating it yields CASSQDLGLSDTQYF. V gene TRBV4-3 combines with J gene TRBJ2-3; D might be TRBD2 (5 bases). Germline V gives CDR1 LGHNA, CDR2 YSLEER. V gave up 0 bases and J gave up 4 bases, with 11 bases separating them. The CDR3 runs to 15 residues.

V and J are TRBV6-6 and TRBJ2-4; 7 bases fit TRBD1. V shed 0 bases, J shed 6 bases, and the junction held 2 bases outside the gene matches. CDR3 length equals 14 residues. Germline V gene sequence: CDR1 MNHNY, CDR2 SVGAGI (reference sequence). The CDR3 DNA sequence: TGTGCCAGCAGTTACTCGGACAGGCCAAACATTCAGTACTTC. This sequence encodes CASSYSDRPNIQYF.

V is TRBV25-1 and J is TRBJ2-2, with TRBD1 identical over 9 bases. This CDR3 is built from 14 residues. V dropped 6 bases and J dropped 4; count of bases not matched to a gene: 3. CDR1 and CDR2 (germline): MGHDK, SYGVNS. CDR3 nucleotides: TGTGCCAGCAGAGAGACAGGGGGCACCGGGGAGCTGTTTTTT. Protein product: CASRETGGTGELFF.

This chain connects TRBV5-1 to TRBJ1-1, with 7 bases matching TRBD1. Germline trimming cut 4 bases from V and 0 bases from J; bases unmatched to any gene: 3. The CDR3 has 14 residues. Germline V gene data show CDR1 as SGHRS and CDR2 as YFSETQ. The CDR3 spells CASSHDRVNTEAFF. Here the CDR3 DNA reads TGCGCCAGCAGCCACGACAGGGTGAACACTGAAGCTTTCTTT.

In regard to this clone: In the same sample, other DNA sequences code for this CDR3. The chain joins TRBV18 to TRBJ1-3, with D uncertain. The germline V and J ends were trimmed by 3 bases and 1 base, with 7 bases remaining between them. CDR3 length equals 14 residues. The germline V gene encodes CDR1 KGHSH and CDR2 LQKENI. CDR3: CASSPSGSGNTIYF. The CDR3, as DNA: TGTGCCAGCTCACCGTCGGGATCTGGAAACACCATATATTTT.

The DNA for the CDR3 is TGCGCCAGCAAAGTTCAACTAGCGGGGGTATACGAGCAGTACTTC. It translates to CASKVQLAGVYEQYF. V gene TRBV10-2 combines with J gene TRBJ2-7, with 11 bases aligning to TRBD2. From germline, CDR1 is WSHSY and CDR2 SAAADI. J was trimmed by 4 bases and V by 7 bases; bases with no gene match: 9. The CDR3 is 15 amino acids.

The gene calls are TRBV10-1 and TRBJ1-6; 8 nucleotides align to TRBD1. CDR1 is WNHNN, CDR2 SYGVQD, per germline (reference sequence). This CDR3 comprises 12 residues. With V trimmed by 9 bases and J by 9 bases, 4 bases remained unmatched. CDR3 sequence (DNA): TGCGCCAGACTCGGACAGGGTTCACCCCTCCACTTT. Translated: CARLGQGSPLHF.

The chain combines TRBV3-1 (or the pseudogene TRBV3-2) with TRBJ2-5; D is uncertain. There are 14 residues in the CDR3. The V and J ends lost 0 bases and 5 bases respectively, with 10 bases between them. CDR1 is LGHDT and CDR2 is YNNKEL in the germline V gene (reference sequence). CDR3 sequence: CASSQEGTSETQYF. The CDR3 DNA is TGTGCCAGCAGCCAAGAGGGCACTTCTGAGACCCAGTACTTC.

J is TRBJ1-1 and V is TRBV7-2, with D hard to call. The CDR3 has 16 residues. V was cut by 3 bases and J by 7 bases, with 21 bases left in between. Germline values: CDR1 SGHTA, CDR2 FQGNSA. The CDR3 loop is CASSFPAKAVRNEAFF. The CDR3 DNA reads as TGTGCCAGCAGCTTCCCCGCCAAGGCTGTGCGGAATGAAGCTTTCTTT.

The chain has TRBV7-3 and TRBJ2-2; weak D call: TRBD1 (6 bases). Trimming removed 5 bases from V and 4 bases from J, with 11 bases in between. CDR3 size: 14 residues. Germline-derived CDR1 and CDR2 are SGHTA and FQGTGA. CDR3 region: CASSPQGTTGELFF. The CDR3 DNA follows: TGTGCCAGCAGCCCACAGGGCACCACCGGGGAGCTGTTTTTT.

The chain joins TRBV19 to TRBJ2-5; perhaps TRBD2 as D (7 bases). The CDR3 consists of 15 residues. V gave up 5 bases and J gave up 5 bases, with 18 bases separating them. Germline CDR1 reads LNHDA; CDR2 reads SQIVND (reference sequence). CDR3 region: CASSPRGGAGETQYF. The CDR3 bases are TGTGCCAGTAGTCCCCGTGGGGGGGCAGGGGAGACCCAGTACTTC.

The chain joins TRBV3-1 (or the pseudogene TRBV3-2) to TRBJ2-7; 11 nucleotides agree with TRBD2. This CDR3 comprises 15 residues. Germline CDR1 LGHDT, CDR2 YNNKEL (reference sequence). After removal of 1 base from V and 4 bases from J, the junction contained 3 bases not matched to a gene. The CDR3 reads CASSQGPSGGYEQYF. DNA of the CDR3: TGTGCCAGCAGCCAAGGTCCTAGCGGGGGGTACGAGCAGTACTTC.

The chain joins TRBV6-5 to TRBJ2-1, with TRBD1 identical over 10 bases. Germline V gives CDR1 MNHEY, CDR2 SVGAGI. The length of the CDR3 is 15 residues. J lost 8 bases, V lost 2 bases, and 6 bases had no gene match. The CDR3 is CASSYKDRGGYEQFF. CDR3 sequence (DNA): TGTGCCAGCAGTTACAAGGACAGGGGGGGGTATGAGCAGTTCTTC.

The chain employs TRBV6-5 and TRBJ2-2, with a weak D call TRBD1 (6 bases). This CDR3 spans 13 amino acids. V lost 7 bases, J lost 2 bases, and 8 bases lay in between. From germline, CDR1 is MNHEY and CDR2 SVGAGI. In nucleotides, the CDR3 is TGTGCCAGCACCAGGGGAAACACCGGGGAGCTGTTTTTT. It is translated as CASTRGNTGELFF.

The rearrangement uses TRBV25-1 and TRBJ2-4; D is possibly TRBD1 (5 bases). CDR1 is MGHDK, CDR2 SYGVNS, per germline. The CDR3 length is 14 residues. V lost 7 bases, J lost 1 base, and 11 bases lay in between. The CDR3 nucleotides read TGTGCCAGCAAAGAACCAGGGGCCAAAAACATTCAGTACTTC. This sequence encodes CASKEPGAKNIQYF. The whole variable domain, remainder taken from reference TRBV25-1 and TRBJ2-4, is EADIYQTPRYLVIGTGKKITLECSQTMGHDKMYWYQQDPGMELHLIHYSYGVNSTEKGDLSSESTVSRIRTEHFPLTLESARPSHTSQYLCASKEPGAKNIQYFGAGTRLSVL.